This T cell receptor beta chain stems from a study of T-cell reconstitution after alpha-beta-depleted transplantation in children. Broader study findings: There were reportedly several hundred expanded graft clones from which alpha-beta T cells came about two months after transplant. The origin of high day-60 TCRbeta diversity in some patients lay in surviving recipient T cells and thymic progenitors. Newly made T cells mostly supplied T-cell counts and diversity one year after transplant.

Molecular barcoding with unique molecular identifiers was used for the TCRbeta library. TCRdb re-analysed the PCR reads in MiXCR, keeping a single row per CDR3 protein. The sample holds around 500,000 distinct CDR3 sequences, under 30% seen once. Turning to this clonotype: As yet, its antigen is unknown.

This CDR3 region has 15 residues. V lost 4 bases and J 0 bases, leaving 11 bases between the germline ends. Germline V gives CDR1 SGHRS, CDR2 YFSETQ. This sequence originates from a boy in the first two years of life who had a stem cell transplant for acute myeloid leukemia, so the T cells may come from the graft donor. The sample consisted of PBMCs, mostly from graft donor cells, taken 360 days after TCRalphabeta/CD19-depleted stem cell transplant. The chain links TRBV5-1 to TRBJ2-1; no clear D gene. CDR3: CASSAESTSYNEQFF. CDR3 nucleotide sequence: TGCGCCAGCAGCGCAGAATCCACCTCCTACAATGAGCAGTTCTTC.